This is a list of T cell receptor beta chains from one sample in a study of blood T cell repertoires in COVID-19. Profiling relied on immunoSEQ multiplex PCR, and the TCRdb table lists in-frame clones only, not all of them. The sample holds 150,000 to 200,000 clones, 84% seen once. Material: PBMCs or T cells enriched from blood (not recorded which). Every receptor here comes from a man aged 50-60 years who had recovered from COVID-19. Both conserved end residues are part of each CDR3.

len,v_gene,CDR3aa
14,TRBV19,CASSFGVGTYEQYF
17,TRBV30,CAWSVRLLAGGPVEQFF
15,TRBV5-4,CASSSGPTGEYGYTF
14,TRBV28,CASSSGQGRQPQHF
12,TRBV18,CASSTTGYEQYF
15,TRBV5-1,CASSLQSTENTEAFF
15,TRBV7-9,CASSDRQGPPYEQYF
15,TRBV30,CAWSSGSVRTDTQYF
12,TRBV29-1,CSGRDTNTEAFF
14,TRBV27,CASTAGSSYNEQFF
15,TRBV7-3,CASSLPGQEYNEQFF
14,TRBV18,CASSQGQGGEKLFF
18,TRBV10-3,CAISSGLAGGASTDTQYF
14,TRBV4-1,CASSQDGQGDGYTF
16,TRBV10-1,CASSEAPDGGGYGYTF
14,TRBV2,CASNGQGGNQPQHF
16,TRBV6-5,CASSYSTGGQVNGYTF
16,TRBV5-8,CASSSSGTAMNTEAFF
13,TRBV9,CASSVEGAGELFF
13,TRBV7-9,CASSYTANSPLHF
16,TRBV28,CASRVRDRRMNTEAFF
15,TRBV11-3,CASSFSSQNNNEQFF
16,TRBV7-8,CASSLTLVTRDEKLFF
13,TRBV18,CASSPQEEGEAFF
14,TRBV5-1,CASSLEAGAYEQYF
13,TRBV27,CASSLTRDSGYTF
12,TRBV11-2,CASSFRNYGYTF
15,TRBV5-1,CASTQSRGEHTEAFF
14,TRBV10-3,CAISKTGDTGELFF
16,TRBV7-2,CASSIQGATGGNEQFF
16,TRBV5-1,CASSLGGGQGDYGYTF
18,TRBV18,CASSQPGLAGGSYNEQFF
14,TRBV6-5,CASSYSTRGFGYTF
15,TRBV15,CATSRAASGGDTQYF
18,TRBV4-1,CASSQVSYGTGGTDTQYF
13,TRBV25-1,CASSDNGLRGYTF
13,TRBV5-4,CASSRDSLYGYTF
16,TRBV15,CATSSHSGGDYNEQFF
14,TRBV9,CASSVGGKDREAFF
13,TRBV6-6,CASSYFFQGPQYF
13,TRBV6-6,CASSRQGSNEQFF
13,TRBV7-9,CASSPLSNSPLHF
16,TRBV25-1,CASSEFGQGALGKLFF
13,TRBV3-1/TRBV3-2,CASSPGGHETQYF
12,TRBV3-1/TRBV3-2,CASSRLGETQYF
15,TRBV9,CASSVGSGANNEQFF